This section outlines one T cell receptor (beta chain) sequence together with its context. This sample was taken from a study of Ad26.COV2.S vaccination and SARS-CoV-2 variants. The protocol was immunoSEQ multiplex PCR, while the TCRdb copy is restricted to in-frame clones and leaves out a portion. The sample has about 680,000 clones; 80% to 90% are singletons. The treatment: about 20 received Ad26.COV2.S at low or high dose, single or two shots; roughly five received placebo; per-sample allocation not given. Sampling occurred on day 63 after the first vaccine or placebo injection. It was Wuhan-strain SARS-CoV-2 spike that the Ad26 vaccine vector expressed. The sample here was peripheral blood, taken in a trial of Ad26.COV2.S vaccine versus placebo. The TCR originated in a person aged 18-60 years who received the Ad26.COV2.S COVID-19 vaccine or a placebo.

This CDR3 is CASSKPGELFF. DNA of the CDR3: TGTGCCAGCAGCAAGCCCGGGGAGCTGTTTTTT. The rearrangement uses TRBV21-1 and TRBJ2-2. TRBV21-1 is assigned pseudogene status. The CDR3 length is 11 residues.